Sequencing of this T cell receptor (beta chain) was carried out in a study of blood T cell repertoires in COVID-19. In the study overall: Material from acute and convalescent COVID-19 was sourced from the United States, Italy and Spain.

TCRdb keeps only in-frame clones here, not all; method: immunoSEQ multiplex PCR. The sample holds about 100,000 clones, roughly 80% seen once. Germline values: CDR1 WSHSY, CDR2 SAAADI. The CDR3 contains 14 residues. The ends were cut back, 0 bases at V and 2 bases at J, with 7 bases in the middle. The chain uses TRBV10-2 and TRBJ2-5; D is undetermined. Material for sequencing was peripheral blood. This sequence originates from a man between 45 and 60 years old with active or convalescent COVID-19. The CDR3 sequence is CASSESSRQETQYF. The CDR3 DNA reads TGCGCCAGCAGTGAGTCATCGAGGCAAGAGACCCAGTACTTC.